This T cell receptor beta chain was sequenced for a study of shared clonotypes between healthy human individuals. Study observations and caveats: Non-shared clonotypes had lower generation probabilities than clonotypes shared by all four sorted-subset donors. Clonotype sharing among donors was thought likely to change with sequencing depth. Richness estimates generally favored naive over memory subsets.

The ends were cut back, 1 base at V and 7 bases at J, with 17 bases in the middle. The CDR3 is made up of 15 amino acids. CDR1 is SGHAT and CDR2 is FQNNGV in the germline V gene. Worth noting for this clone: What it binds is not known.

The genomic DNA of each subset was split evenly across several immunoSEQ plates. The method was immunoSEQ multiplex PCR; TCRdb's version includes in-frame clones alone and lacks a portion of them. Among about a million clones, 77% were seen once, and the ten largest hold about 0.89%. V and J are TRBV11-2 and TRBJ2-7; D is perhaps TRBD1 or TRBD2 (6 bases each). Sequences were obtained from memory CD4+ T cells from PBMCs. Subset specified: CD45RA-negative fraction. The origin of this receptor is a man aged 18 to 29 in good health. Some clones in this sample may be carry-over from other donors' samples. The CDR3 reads CASSLGGRGRGEQYF. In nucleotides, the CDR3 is TGTGCCAGCAGCTTAGGAGGCCGGGGGCGCGGTGAGCAGTACTTC.